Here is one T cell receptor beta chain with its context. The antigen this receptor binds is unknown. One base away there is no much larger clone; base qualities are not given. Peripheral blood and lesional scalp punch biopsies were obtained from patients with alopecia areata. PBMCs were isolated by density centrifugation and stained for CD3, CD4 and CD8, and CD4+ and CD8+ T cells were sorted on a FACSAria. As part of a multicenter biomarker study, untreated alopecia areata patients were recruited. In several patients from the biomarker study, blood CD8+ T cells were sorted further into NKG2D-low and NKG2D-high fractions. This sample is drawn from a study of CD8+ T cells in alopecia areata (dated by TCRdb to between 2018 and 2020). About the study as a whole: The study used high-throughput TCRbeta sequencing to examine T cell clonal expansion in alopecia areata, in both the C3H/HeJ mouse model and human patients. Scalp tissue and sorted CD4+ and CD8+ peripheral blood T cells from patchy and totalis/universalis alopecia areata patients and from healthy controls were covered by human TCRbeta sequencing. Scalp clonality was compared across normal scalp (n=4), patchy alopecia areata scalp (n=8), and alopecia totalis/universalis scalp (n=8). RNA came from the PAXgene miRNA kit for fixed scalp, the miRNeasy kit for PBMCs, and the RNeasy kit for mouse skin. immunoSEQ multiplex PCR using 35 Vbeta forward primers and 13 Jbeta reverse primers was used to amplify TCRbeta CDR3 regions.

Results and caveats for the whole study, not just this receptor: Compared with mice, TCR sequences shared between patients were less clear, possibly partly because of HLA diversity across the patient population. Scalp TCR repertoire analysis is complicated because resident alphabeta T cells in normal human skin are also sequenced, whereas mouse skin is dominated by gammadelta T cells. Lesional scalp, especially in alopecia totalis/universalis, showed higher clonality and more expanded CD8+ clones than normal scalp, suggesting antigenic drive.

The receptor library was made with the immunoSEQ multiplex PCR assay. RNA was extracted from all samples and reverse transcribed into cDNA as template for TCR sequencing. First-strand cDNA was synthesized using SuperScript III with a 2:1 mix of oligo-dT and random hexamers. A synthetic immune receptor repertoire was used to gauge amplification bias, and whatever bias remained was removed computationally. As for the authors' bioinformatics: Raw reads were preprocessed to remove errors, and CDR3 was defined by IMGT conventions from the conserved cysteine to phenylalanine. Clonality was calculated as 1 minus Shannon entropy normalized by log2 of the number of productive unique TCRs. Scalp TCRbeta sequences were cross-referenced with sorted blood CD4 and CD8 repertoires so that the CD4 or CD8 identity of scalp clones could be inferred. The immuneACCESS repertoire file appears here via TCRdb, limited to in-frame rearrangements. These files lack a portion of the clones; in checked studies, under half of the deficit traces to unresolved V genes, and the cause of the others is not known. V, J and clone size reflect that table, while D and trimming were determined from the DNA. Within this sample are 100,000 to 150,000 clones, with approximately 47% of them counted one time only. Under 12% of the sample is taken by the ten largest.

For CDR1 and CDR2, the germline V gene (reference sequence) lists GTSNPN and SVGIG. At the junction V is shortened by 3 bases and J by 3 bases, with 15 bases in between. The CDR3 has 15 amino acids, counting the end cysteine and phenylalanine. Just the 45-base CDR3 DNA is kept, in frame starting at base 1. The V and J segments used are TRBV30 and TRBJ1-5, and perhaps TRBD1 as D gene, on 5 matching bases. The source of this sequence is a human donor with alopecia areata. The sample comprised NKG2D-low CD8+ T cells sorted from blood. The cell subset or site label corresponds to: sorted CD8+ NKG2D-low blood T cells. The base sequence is TGTGCCTGGAGCTCTACAGGTTTCGACAATCAGCCCCAGCATTTT. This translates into CAWSSTGFDNQPQHF.